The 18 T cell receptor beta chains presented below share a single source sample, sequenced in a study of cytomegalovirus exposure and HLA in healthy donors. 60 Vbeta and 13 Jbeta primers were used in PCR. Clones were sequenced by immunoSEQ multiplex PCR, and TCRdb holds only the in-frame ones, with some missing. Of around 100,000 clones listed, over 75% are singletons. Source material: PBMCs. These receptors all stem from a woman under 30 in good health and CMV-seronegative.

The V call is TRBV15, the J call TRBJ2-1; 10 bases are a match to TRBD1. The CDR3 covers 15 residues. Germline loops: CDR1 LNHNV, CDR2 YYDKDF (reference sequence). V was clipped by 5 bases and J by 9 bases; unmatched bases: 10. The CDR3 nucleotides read TGTGCCACCAGCGTAGACAGGGGGCGGGTGGGTGAGCAGTTCTTC. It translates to CATSVDRGRVGEQFF.

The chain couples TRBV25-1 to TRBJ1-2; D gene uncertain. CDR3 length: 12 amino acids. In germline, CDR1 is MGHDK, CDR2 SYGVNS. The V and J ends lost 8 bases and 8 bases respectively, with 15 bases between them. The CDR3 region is CASYKTGSGYTF. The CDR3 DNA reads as TGTGCCAGCTATAAAACGGGGAGCGGCTACACCTTC.

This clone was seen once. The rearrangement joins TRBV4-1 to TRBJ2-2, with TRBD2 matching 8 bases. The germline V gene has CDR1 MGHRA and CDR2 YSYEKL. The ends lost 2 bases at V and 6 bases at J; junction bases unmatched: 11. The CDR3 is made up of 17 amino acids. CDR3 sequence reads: CASSQIIKRESPGELFF. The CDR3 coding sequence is TGCGCCAGCAGCCAAATAATCAAGCGGGAGTCACCCGGGGAGCTGTTTTTT.

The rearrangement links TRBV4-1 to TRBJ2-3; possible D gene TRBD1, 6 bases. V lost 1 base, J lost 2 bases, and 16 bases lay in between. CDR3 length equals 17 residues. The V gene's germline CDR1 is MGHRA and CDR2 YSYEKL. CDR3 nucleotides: TGCGCCAGCAGCCAAGTCAGGGGAAAGCTATCCACAGATACGCAGTATTTT. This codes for CASSQVRGKLSTDTQYF.

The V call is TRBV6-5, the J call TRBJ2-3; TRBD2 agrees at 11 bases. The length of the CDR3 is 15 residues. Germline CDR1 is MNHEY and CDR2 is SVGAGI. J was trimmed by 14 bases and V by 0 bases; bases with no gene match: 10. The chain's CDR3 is CASSYSSGTSGEWYF. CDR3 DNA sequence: TGTGCCAGCAGTTACTCGAGCGGGACTAGCGGCGAATGGTATTTT.

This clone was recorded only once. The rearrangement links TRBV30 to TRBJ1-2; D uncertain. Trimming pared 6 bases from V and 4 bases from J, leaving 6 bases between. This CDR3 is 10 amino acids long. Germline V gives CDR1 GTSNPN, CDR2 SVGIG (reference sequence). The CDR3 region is CACEFYGYTF. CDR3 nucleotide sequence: TGTGCCTGCGAGTTCTATGGCTACACCTTC.

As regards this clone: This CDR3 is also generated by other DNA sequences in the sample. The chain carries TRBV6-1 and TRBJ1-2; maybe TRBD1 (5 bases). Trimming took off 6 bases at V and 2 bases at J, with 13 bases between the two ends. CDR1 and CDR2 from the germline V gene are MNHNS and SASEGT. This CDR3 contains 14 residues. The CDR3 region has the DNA TGTGCCAGCAGGATGGGAGGGGAGAACTATGGCTACACCTTC. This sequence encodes CASRMGGENYGYTF.

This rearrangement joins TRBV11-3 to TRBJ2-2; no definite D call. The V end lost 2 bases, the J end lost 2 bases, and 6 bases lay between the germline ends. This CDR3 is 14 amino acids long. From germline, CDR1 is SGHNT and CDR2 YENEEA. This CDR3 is CASSLSFNTGELFF. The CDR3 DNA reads TGTGCCAGCAGCTTAAGCTTTAACACCGGGGAGCTGTTTTTT. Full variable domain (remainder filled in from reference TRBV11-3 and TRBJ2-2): EAGVVQSPRYKIIEKKQPVAFWCNPISGHNTLYWYLQNLGQGPELLIRYENEEAVDDSQLPKDRFSAERLKGVDSTLKIQPAELGDSAVYLCASSLSFNTGELFFGEGSRLTVL.

The CDR3 DNA reads as TGCGCCAGCAGCCAAGTCGTGTCCAGGGGGCGGAGTGAAAAACTGTTTTTT. Protein sequence: CASSQVVSRGRSEKLFF. The rearrangement uses TRBV4-3 and TRBJ1-4; 8 bases line up with TRBD1. There are 17 residues in the CDR3. Germline loops: CDR1 LGHNA, CDR2 YSLEER. V lost 1 base and J lost 7; bases outside the gene matches: 11.

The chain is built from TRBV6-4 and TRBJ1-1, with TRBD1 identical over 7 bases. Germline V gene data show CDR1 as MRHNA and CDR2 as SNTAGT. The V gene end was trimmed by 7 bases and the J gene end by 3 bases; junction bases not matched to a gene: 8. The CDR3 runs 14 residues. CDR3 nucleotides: TGTGCCAGCACTGAGGACAGGTCATACACTGAAGCTTTCTTT. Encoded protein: CASTEDRSYTEAFF.

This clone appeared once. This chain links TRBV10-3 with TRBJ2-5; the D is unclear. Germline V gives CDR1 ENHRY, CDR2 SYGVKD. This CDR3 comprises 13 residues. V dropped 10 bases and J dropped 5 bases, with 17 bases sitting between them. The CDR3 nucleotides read TGTGCCACCAACACCCCCTCCGTTGAGACCCAGTACTTC. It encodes CATNTPSVETQYF.

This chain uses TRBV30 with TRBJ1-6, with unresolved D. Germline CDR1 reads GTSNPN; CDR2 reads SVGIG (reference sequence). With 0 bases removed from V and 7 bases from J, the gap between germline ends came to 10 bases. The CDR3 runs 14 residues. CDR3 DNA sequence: TGTGCCTGGAGTGTTGGTTCGGAGAATTCACCCCTCCACTTT. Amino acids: CAWSVGSENSPLHF.

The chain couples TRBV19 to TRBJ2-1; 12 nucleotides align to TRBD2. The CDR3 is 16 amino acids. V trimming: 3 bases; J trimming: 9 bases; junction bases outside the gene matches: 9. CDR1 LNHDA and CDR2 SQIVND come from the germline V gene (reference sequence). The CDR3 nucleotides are TGTGCCAGTAGTATCGCGCCTAGCGGGAGGGCCGGTGAGCAGTTCTTC. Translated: CASSIAPSGRAGEQFF.

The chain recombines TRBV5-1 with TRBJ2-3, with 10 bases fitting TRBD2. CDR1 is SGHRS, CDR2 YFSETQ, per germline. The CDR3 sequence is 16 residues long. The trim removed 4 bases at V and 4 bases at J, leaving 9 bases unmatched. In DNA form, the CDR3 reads TGCGCCAGCAGCGCAATGCTAGCGGGAGACCCAGATACGCAGTATTTT. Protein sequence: CASSAMLAGDPDTQYF.

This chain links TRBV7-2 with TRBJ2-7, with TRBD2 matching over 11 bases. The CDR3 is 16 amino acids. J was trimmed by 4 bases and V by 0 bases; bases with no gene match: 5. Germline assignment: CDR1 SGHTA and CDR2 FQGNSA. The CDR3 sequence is CASSLATSGRWYEQYF. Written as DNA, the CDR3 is TGTGCCAGCAGCTTAGCAACTAGCGGGAGATGGTACGAGCAGTACTTC.

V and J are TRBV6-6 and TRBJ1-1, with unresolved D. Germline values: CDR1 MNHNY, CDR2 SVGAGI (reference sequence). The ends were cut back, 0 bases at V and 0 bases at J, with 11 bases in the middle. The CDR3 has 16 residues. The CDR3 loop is CASSYSTIDMNTEAFF. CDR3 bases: TGTGCCAGCAGTTACTCGACCATAGACATGAACACTGAAGCTTTCTTT.

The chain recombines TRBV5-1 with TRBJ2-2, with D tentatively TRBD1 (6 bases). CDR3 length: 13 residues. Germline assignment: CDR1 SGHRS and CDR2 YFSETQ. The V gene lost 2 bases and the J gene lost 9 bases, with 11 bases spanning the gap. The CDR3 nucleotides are TGCGCCAGCAGCTTAAACCGGGACAGGGAGCTGTTTTTT. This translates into CASSLNRDRELFF.

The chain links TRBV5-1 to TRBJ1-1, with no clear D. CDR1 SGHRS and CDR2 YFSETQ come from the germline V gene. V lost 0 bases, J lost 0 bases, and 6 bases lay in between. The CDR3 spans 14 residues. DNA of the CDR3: TGCGCCAGCAGCTTGGACAAAGTGAACACTGAAGCTTTCTTT. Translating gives CASSLDKVNTEAFF. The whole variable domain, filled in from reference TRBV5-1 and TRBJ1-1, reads KAGVTQTPRYLIKTRGQQVTLSCSPISGHRSVSWYQQTPGQGLQFLFEYFSETQRNKGNFPGRFSGRQFSNSRSEMNVSTLELGDSALYLCASSLDKVNTEAFFGQGTRLTVV.